The sequence of this T cell receptor beta chain was determined in a study of shared clonotypes between healthy human individuals. CDR3 length: 13 residues. Trimming shortened V by 6 bases and J by 1 base, and 9 bases separated the two germline ends. Germline lookup yields CDR1 MNHNY and CDR2 SVGAGI (reference sequence). TCRdb keeps only in-frame clones here, not all; method: immunoSEQ multiplex PCR. The data hold 950,000 to 1,100,000 clones, with around 74% observed a single time. About this clone itself: Given a far larger clone just one base away, this is likely a sequencing read error.

This TCR was sampled from a man aged 18 to 29 in good health. This chain connects TRBV6-6 to TRBJ1-1; possible D gene TRBD1, 5 bases. Sequenced sample: memory CD4+ T cells sorted from blood. The subset denotes: CD45RA-negative fraction. The CDR3, as DNA: TGTGCCAGCAGCACGACAGCGAACACTGAAGCTTTCTTT. Its protein is CASSTTANTEAFF.